The 21 T cell receptor beta chains presented below share a single source sample, sequenced in a study of blood T cell repertoires in COVID-19. The repertoire was sequenced with immunoSEQ multiplex PCR; TCRdb's copy has only in-frame clones and lacks some. There are fewer than 400,000 clones in the sample; under 90% occur only once, and about 4% lies in the top ten. The sample was PBMCs or T cells enriched from blood (not recorded which). The receptors derive from a man aged 30 to 45 who had recovered from COVID-19.

V usage is TRBV18 and J usage is TRBJ1-2; 9 positions match TRBD1. The length of the CDR3 is 14 residues. J was trimmed by 6 bases and V by 6 bases; bases with no gene match: 8. CDR1 KGHSH and CDR2 LQKENI come from the germline V gene. The CDR3 sequence is CASSRGQGENGYTF. The CDR3 DNA reads as TGTGCCAGCTCCCGGGGACAGGGAGAGAATGGCTACACCTTC.

The V gene is TRBV6-5, the J gene TRBJ1-1; 8 nucleotides line up with TRBD1. The CDR3 totals 14 residues. J was trimmed by 5 bases and V by 6 bases; bases with no gene match: 8. CDR1 is MNHEY and CDR2 is SVGAGI in the germline V gene. The CDR3 DNA follows: TGTGCCAGCAGGAATCAGGGGGCTGTGACTGAAGCTTTCTTT. The encoded protein is CASRNQGAVTEAFF.

V usage is TRBV30 and J usage is TRBJ2-3, with D possibly matching TRBD2 (7 bases). The CDR3 sequence is 15 residues long. V dropped 8 bases and J dropped 2 bases, with 20 bases sitting between them. The germline V gene encodes CDR1 GTSNPN and CDR2 SVGIG (reference sequence). The CDR3 coding sequence is TGTGCCGGTGTCCCGGGGGGCCTAGACACAGATACGCAGTATTTT. Protein: CAGVPGGLDTDTQYF.

The chain joins TRBV6-1 to TRBJ2-1; unclear D gene. Trimming left V 3 bases short and J 8 bases short, with 14 bases between. Germline V gene sequence: CDR1 MNHNS, CDR2 SASEGT. The CDR3 covers 14 residues. The CDR3 loop is CASSEISLRYEQFF. CDR3 DNA sequence: TGTGCCAGCAGTGAGATAAGCTTGCGGTATGAGCAGTTCTTC.

The gene calls are TRBV28 and TRBJ1-1; D not resolved. The CDR3 extends over 16 amino acids. Germline V gives CDR1 MDHEN, CDR2 SYDVKM. Trimming took 3 bases from V and 8 from J, leaving 22 bases between them. Here the CDR3 reads CASSFRSGSVRVEAFF. For the CDR3, the DNA is TGTGCCAGCAGTTTCCGGTCGGGAAGCGTGAGGGTGGAAGCTTTCTTT. Full variable domain (rest looked up from reference TRBV28 and TRBJ1-1): DVKVTQSSRYLVKRTGEKVFLECVQDMDHENMFWYRQDPGLGLRLIYFSYDVKMKEKGDIPEGYSVSREKKERFSLILESASTNQTSMYLCASSFRSGSVRVEAFFGQGTRLTVV.

This clone was observed once. The chain combines TRBV25-1 with TRBJ2-1, with TRBD2 identical over 12 bases. This CDR3 contains 17 residues. CDR1 is MGHDK, CDR2 SYGVNS, per germline. The J segment lost 5 bases and the V segment lost 1 base, leaving 6 bases of the junction unmatched. Written as DNA, the CDR3 is TGTGCCAGCAGTGAATGGGGGGCTAGCGGGAGGGACAATGAGCAGTTCTTC. It encodes CASSEWGASGRDNEQFF.

The rearrangement joins TRBV5-1 to TRBJ2-7; TRBD2 matches at 11 bases. The CDR3 runs to 16 residues. The germline gives CDR1 SGHRS, CDR2 YFSETQ. The ends lost 0 bases at V and 3 bases at J; junction bases unmatched: 5. Here the CDR3 DNA reads TGCGCCAGCAGCTTGGAGGGGACTAGCGGTATCTACGAGCAGTACTTC. Protein sequence: CASSLEGTSGIYEQYF.

V gene TRBV28 combines with J gene TRBJ2-7; a possible D gene is TRBD1 (6 bases). V lost 3 bases and J 5 bases, leaving 20 bases between the germline ends. Germline V CDR1 and CDR2: MDHEN, SYDVKM. CDR3 length: 16 residues. CDR3 protein: CASSLGPTGEGDEQYF. In DNA, the CDR3 is TGTGCCAGCAGTTTGGGCCCGACAGGTGAGGGGGACGAGCAGTACTTC.

V and J are TRBV9 and TRBJ1-6; 9 bases match TRBD1. This CDR3 is built from 15 residues. The V segment lost 4 bases and the J segment 6 bases; nucleotides outside the gene matches: 5. Per the germline V gene, CDR1 is SGDLS and CDR2 is YYNGEE. The CDR3, as DNA: TGTGCCAGCAGCTACGGACAGGGGATTAATTCACCCCTCCACTTT. Translating it yields CASSYGQGINSPLHF.

The chain carries TRBV7-8 and TRBJ1-5; tentatively, D is TRBD1 (5 bases). The CDR3 has 14 amino acids. CDR1 and CDR2 from the germline V gene are SGHVS and FQNEAQ. The V and J ends lost 4 bases and 11 bases respectively, with 18 bases between them. The CDR3 DNA reads as TGTGCCAGCAGCTCGGGACTGGGGGTTTTGTCCCAGCATTTT. Its translation is CASSSGLGVLSQHF.

As for this clone: A junction boundary mismatches the germline segment, possibly from a read error. The rearrangement uses TRBV7-7 and TRBJ2-3, with 10 bases matching TRBD2. The CDR3 has 16 amino acids. Germline CDR1 SSHAT, CDR2 FNYEAQ (reference sequence). CDR3 sequence: CASSPASGGFTDTQYF. CDR3 coding DNA: TGTGCTAGCAGCCCCGCTAGCGGGGGATTCACAGATACGCAGTATTTT.

The rearrangement links TRBV27 to TRBJ1-6, with TRBD1 matching 9 bases. This CDR3 region has 17 residues. The germline gives CDR1 MNHEY, CDR2 SMNVEV (reference sequence). The V segment lost 3 bases and the J segment 7 bases; nucleotides outside the gene matches: 10. CDR3 DNA sequence: TGTGCCAGCAGTTTTCCCGGACAGGGGCCGACCAATTCACCCCTCCACTTT. It specifies CASSFPGQGPTNSPLHF.

V is TRBV5-1 and J is TRBJ1-6; D is perhaps TRBD1 (5 bases). Looked up from germline, CDR1 is SGHRS and CDR2 is YFSETQ. This CDR3 has 16 residues. V was clipped by 3 bases and J by 7 bases, with 17 bases between them. CDR3 coding DNA: TGCGCCAGCAGCTCCATTTGGATTCAGGGCAATTCACCCCTCCACTTT. This encodes CASSSIWIQGNSPLHF.

The chain carries TRBV19 and TRBJ2-3; 8 bases match TRBD2. The CDR3 loop spans 17 amino acids. V was clipped by 2 bases and J by 10 bases; unmatched bases: 17. Germline V gene lookup returns CDR1 LNHDA and CDR2 SQIVND (reference sequence). CDR3 residues: CASSIHPGTRVPQAQYF. The DNA for the CDR3 is TGTGCCAGTAGTATACATCCCGGGACTAGAGTACCTCAGGCGCAGTATTTT.

The chain links TRBV25-1 to TRBJ2-3; 10 nucleotides align to TRBD2. V shed 11 bases and J 3 bases; nucleotides not matched to a gene: 14. The CDR3 is 16 amino acids. CDR1 MGHDK and CDR2 SYGVNS come from the germline V gene. CDR3 loop: CASSGSVESRTDTQYF. The CDR3 region has the DNA TGTGCCTCTAGCGGGAGCGTGGAGAGTAGGACAGATACGCAGTATTTT.

V usage is TRBV5-1 and J usage is TRBJ1-4; D uncertain. This CDR3 has 12 amino acids. V shed 4 bases and J shed 8 bases, with 9 bases lying between them. CDR1 is SGHRS, CDR2 YFSETQ, per germline. CDR3 loop: CASSRDNEKLFF. The DNA for the CDR3 is TGCGCCAGCAGCCGAGACAACGAAAAACTGTTTTTT.

Here the CDR3 DNA reads TGCGCCAGCAGCCAAGTAATCGTAGAGAGCACCGGGGAGCTGTTTTTT. Protein product: CASSQVIVESTGELFF. V and J are TRBV4-1 and TRBJ2-2; no definite D call. Trimming removed 1 base at V and 4 bases at J, with 13 bases between. Germline assignment: CDR1 MGHRA and CDR2 YSYEKL. The length of the CDR3 is 16 residues.

The gene calls are TRBV28 and TRBJ2-7, with D maybe TRBD1 (8 bases). CDR3 length: 14 amino acids. The V and J ends lost 10 bases and 4 bases respectively, with 20 bases between them. Per the germline V gene, CDR1 is MDHEN and CDR2 is SYDVKM. CDR3 in amino acids: CATHEQGGAYEQYF. The CDR3 DNA reads TGTGCCACGCATGAACAGGGGGGGGCGTACGAGCAGTACTTC.

This clone was picked up one time. The CDR3 coding sequence is TGTGCCAGCATCCCGGCCCCCGGGACAGGGGGCCACAATGAGCAGTTCTTC. Residues: CASIPAPGTGGHNEQFF. The chain carries TRBV2 and TRBJ2-1; TRBD1 aligns across 12 bases. Trimming cost V 7 bases and J 5 bases; bases outside gene matches: 12. This CDR3 spans 17 amino acids. The V gene's germline CDR1 is SNHLY and CDR2 FYNNEI.

The chain combines TRBV5-5 with TRBJ2-2, with D possibly TRBD1 on 5 matching bases. With 1 base removed from V and 4 bases from J, the gap between germline ends came to 11 bases. This CDR3 has 15 residues. Per the germline V gene, CDR1 is SGHKS and CDR2 is YYEKEE (reference sequence). DNA for the CDR3: TGTGCCAGCAGCTTGTTCTTAGGGGTCACCGGGGAGCTGTTTTTT. Protein sequence: CASSLFLGVTGELFF.

The V call is TRBV27, the J call TRBJ2-3, with 7 positions matching TRBD2. The CDR3 sequence is 17 residues long. V shed 0 bases, J shed 0 bases, and the junction held 6 bases outside the gene matches. The V gene's germline CDR1 is MNHEY and CDR2 SMNVEV (reference sequence). The chain's CDR3 is CASSLSFGGRSTDTQYF. CDR3 in DNA: TGTGCCAGCAGTTTATCATTCGGGGGGAGGAGCACAGATACGCAGTATTTT.